These 7 T cell receptor beta chains originate from one sample sequenced in a study of shared clonotypes between healthy human individuals. CD45RO negativity and positive selection for CCR7 defined naive CD8 cells, a population that excluded terminally differentiated effector memory CD45RA+ cells. Generated by immunoSEQ multiplex PCR, the TCRdb table keeps only in-frame clones and is missing some. The table has roughly 2,000,000 clones, about 95% seen once. Sequences were obtained from naive CD8+ T cells sorted from blood. The receptors originated from a man between 18 and 29 years old in good health.

The rearrangement uses TRBV7-9 and TRBJ1-2; D is unclear. With 4 bases removed from V and 0 bases from J, the gap between germline ends came to 9 bases. There are 14 residues in the CDR3. The germline CDR1 and CDR2 sequences are SEHNR and FQNEAQ (reference sequence). The DNA of the CDR3 is TGTGCCAGCAGCTCGACCCATTCTAACTATGGCTACACCTTC. The encoded protein is CASSSTHSNYGYTF.

The CDR3 is CASSPTGNEAFF. CDR3 sequence (DNA): TGTGCCAGCAGCCCGACAGGTAATGAAGCTTTCTTT. V is TRBV7-9 and J is TRBJ1-1; possibly TRBD1 for D (6 bases). This CDR3 has 12 residues. Trimming removed 5 bases from V and 7 bases from J, with 11 bases in between. CDR1 and CDR2 from the germline V gene are SEHNR and FQNEAQ (reference sequence).

This clone was observed once. The rearrangement uses TRBV29-1 and TRBJ2-5; D may be TRBD2 (7 bases). The better agreement between TRBJ2-7 and the DNA end casts doubt on the J call. The germline V gene has CDR1 SQVTM and CDR2 ANQGSEA. The CDR3 extends over 12 amino acids. DNA for the CDR3: TGCAGCGCAAGGGGGGGAGAATACGAGCAGTACTTC. Residues: CSARGGEYEQYF.

The J gene is TRBJ2-3, the V gene TRBV7-2; 8 bases are shared with TRBD2. There are 18 residues in the CDR3. J lost 0 bases, V lost 1 base, and 9 bases had no gene match. Germline assignment: CDR1 SGHTA and CDR2 FQGNSA. CDR3 nucleotide sequence: TGTGCCAGCAGCTTAGGACCGGCAGCGGGAGCTAGCACAGATACGCAGTATTTT. Translation: CASSLGPAAGASTDTQYF. The variable domain in full, with the rest retrieved from reference TRBV7-2 and TRBJ2-3, is GAGVSQSPSNKVTEKGKDVELRCDPISGHTALYWYRQSLGQGLEFLIYFQGNSAPDKSGLPSDRFSAERTGGSVSTLTIQRTQQEDSAVYLCASSLGPAAGASTDTQYFGPGTRLTVL.

The genes are TRBV2 and TRBJ2-1; 9 bases fit TRBD2. The CDR3 has 16 amino acids. CDR1 and CDR2 from the germline V gene are SNHLY and FYNNEI. The V gene end was trimmed by 6 bases and the J gene end by 6 bases; junction bases not matched to a gene: 12. The CDR3 here is CASRLAGDSPFNEQFF. Written as DNA, the CDR3 is TGTGCCAGCAGATTAGCGGGAGATTCCCCTTTCAATGAGCAGTTCTTC.

The J gene is TRBJ2-2, the V gene TRBV7-9; D might be TRBD1 (7 bases). The germline V gene has CDR1 SEHNR and CDR2 FQNEAQ (reference sequence). This CDR3 has 15 residues. The V and J ends lost 3 bases and 5 bases respectively, with 13 bases between them. The CDR3 here is CASSLEGARTGELFF. CDR3 DNA sequence: TGTGCCAGCAGCTTGGAGGGGGCGCGAACCGGGGAGCTGTTTTTT.

The V gene is TRBV28, the J gene TRBJ2-1, with a possible D match to TRBD2 (6 bases). The V gene lost 3 bases and the J gene lost 7 bases, with 10 bases spanning the gap. The germline V gene encodes CDR1 MDHEN and CDR2 SYDVKM. The CDR3 is made up of 13 amino acids. The DNA for the CDR3 is TGTGCCAGCAGTTTCTGGGGGGTAAATGAGCAGTTCTTC. It specifies CASSFWGVNEQFF.